This entry describes one T cell receptor beta chain. The antigen is unknown. The sample comes from a study of long-term antiretroviral therapy in people with HIV. Regarding the study as a whole: Blood dates from the mid-2000s to the late 2010s, possibly under older ART regimens. Relative to transplant donor controls, diversity remained lower despite increasing after ART.

Runs used v3.0 of the immunoSEQ assay and were done at survey level. Here immunoSEQ multiplex PCR was the method, and the copy in TCRdb shows in-frame clones only, minus some. The data hold 10,000 to 13,000 clones, with 82% observed a single time. The source of this sequence is a man aged 40-50 years with HIV. The source was unsorted PBMCs, collected 1.2 years after starting antiretroviral therapy.

CDR3 sequence: CASSIGGNRNYGYTF. The CDR3 DNA reads as TGTGCCAGTAGTATCGGGGGGAACCGCAACTATGGCTACACCTTC. The J gene is TRBJ1-2, the V gene TRBV19; weak D call: TRBD1 (5 bases). The germline V gene has CDR1 LNHDA and CDR2 SQIVND (reference sequence). The V end was cut by 3 bases, the J end by 2 bases, with 13 bases between. The CDR3 length is 15 residues.